Included here is one T cell receptor beta chain sequence, with context. Using immunoSEQ multiplex PCR, the repertoire was profiled, and TCRdb retains in-frame clones only, with some absent. The sample records around 100,000 clones, 80% to 95% being singletons. This entry comes from a study of siplizumab effects on memory and regulatory T cells. Germline lookup yields CDR1 SGHRS and CDR2 YFSETQ. CDR3 length: 14 amino acids. Germline trimming cut 1 base from V and 5 bases from J; bases unmatched to any gene: 5. Sequencing was carried out using CD4+ T cells sorted from blood. The TCR sequence derives from a human donor in good health. The gene calls are TRBV5-1 and TRBJ2-5, with 7 positions matching TRBD2. CDR3 protein: CASSLRLAGETQYF. CDR3 DNA: TGCGCCAGCAGCTTGAGACTAGCAGGCGAGACCCAGTACTTC.